The TCR beta chain under discussion was sequenced for a study of blood T cell repertoires in COVID-19. The length of the CDR3 is 13 residues. Trimming stripped 7 bases from V and 5 bases from J, with 12 bases between. Assay used: immunoSEQ multiplex PCR; TCRdb lists only in-frame clones, some missing. The sample yields approximately 220,000 clones, approximately 80% seen once. The rearrangement links TRBV12-3 or TRBV12-4 to TRBJ1-5; D possibly corresponds to TRBD1 (6 bases). The receptor was derived from a middle-aged woman with acute COVID-19. Sequencing input: PBMCs or T cells enriched from blood (not recorded which). The CDR3 here is CASKRGGDQPQHF. The DNA of the CDR3 is TGTGCCAGCAAGCGAGGGGGGGATCAGCCCCAGCATTTT.